This TCR beta chain is from a study of blood T cell repertoires in COVID-19. Germline V gene data show CDR1 as KGHSH and CDR2 as LQKENI. CDR3 length: 16 residues. The J segment lost 6 bases and the V segment lost 3 bases, leaving 11 bases of the junction unmatched. Using immunoSEQ multiplex PCR, the repertoire was profiled, and TCRdb retains in-frame clones only, with some absent. The sample carries fewer than 300,000 clones, about four fifths recorded once. Sequencing input: PBMCs or T cells enriched from blood (not recorded which). The receptor comes from a middle-aged man who had been exposed to COVID-19. The genes are TRBV18 and TRBJ2-7; 10 nucleotides align to TRBD2. The CDR3 DNA is TGTGCCAGCTCACCTGCCGGGGGGCTAGCGGGAGTCGAGCAGTACTTC. This encodes CASSPAGGLAGVEQYF.